The clone carrying this TCR beta chain has a handful of counts. The data stem from a study of blood T cells in healthy people across ages. A J-beta primer mix and a sample-barcoded 5' primer were used in a second PCR of roughly 7 to 12 cycles. TCRdb ran MiXCR on the 5' RACE reads and lists one entry per CDR3 protein. The sample lists about 1.7 million distinct CDR3 sequences, roughly 27% occurring once. Caucasian individuals from Russia who were healthy and aged about 6 to 95 acted as donors. Germline assignment: CDR1 LGHDT and CDR2 YNNKEL (reference sequence). V was trimmed by 4 bases and J by 4 bases, leaving 11 bases between them. CDR3 length equals 14 residues.

The rearrangement uses TRBV3-1 and TRBJ1-3; no clear D gene. The sample consisted of blood. The clonotype was recovered from a woman aged 25 to 39 in good health. The CDR3 nucleotides read TGTGCCAGCAGCCTCGGGTCAGGAGGAAACACCATATATTTT. Its protein product is CASSLGSGGNTIYF.